One and the same sample provided the 24 T cell receptor beta chains below, sequenced in a study of tissue T cells after allogeneic stem cell transplantation. Sequenced by immunoSEQ multiplex PCR; TCRdb stores in-frame clones only, minus some. The table lists about 7,700 clones, about 35% of them singletons. The time point denotes: mouse harvest day 14 after allogeneic transplant. Each mouse received 10^7 T-cell-depleted marrow cells plus 10^6 splenic CD5+ T cells by tail vein. Sequencing used skin. These receptors were collected from a female BALB/c mouse given C57BL/6 T cells with graft-versus-host disease after an allogeneic hematopoietic cell transplant.

This clone rates as medium-sized. Germline and genes: mouse. The read falls 1 residue short of the CDR3 end, and the missing part is taken from the germline J gene. V is TRBV31 and J is TRBJ2-1; TRBD2 aligns across 8 bases. Germline V gives CDR1 GKSSPN, CDR2 SITVG. The J segment lost 3 bases and the V segment lost 4 bases, leaving 5 bases of the junction unmatched. This CDR3 spans 14 amino acids. The CDR3: CAWTGGRGYAEQFF. CDR3 bases read: TGTGCCTGGACTGGGGGGCGTGGCTATGCTGAGCAGTTC.

In the case of this clone: Gene names are the mouse ones. The read halts 1 residue ahead of the CDR3 end, with the missing end drawn from the germline J gene. The chain recombines TRBV4 with TRBJ2-2; D gene unclear. CDR1 LGHDT and CDR2 YNNKQL come from the germline V gene (reference sequence). V was shortened by 5 bases and J by 0 bases, with 4 bases between the two germline ends. This CDR3 has 13 amino acids. CDR3 DNA (partial): TGTGCCAGCAGCCAATCAAACACCGGGCAGCTCTAC. It translates to CASSQSNTGQLY. The CDR3, in full, reads CASSQSNTGQLYF.

This clone rates as medium-sized (0.01 to 0.1%). Germline and genes here are mouse. The covered CDR3 bases are TGTGCCAGCAGCGGACACTTTTCCAACGAAAGATTATTT. Protein product: CASSGHFSNERLF. The full CDR3 protein reads CASSGHFSNERLFF. The rearrangement uses TRBV26 and TRBJ1-4; TRBD1 is a possible D gene (5 bases). The CDR3 end lies 1 residue beyond the end of the read and is filled in from the germline J gene. Germline V gene sequence: CDR1 KGHPV, CDR2 FQNQEV (reference sequence). This CDR3 region has 14 residues. The V gene lost 6 bases and the J gene lost 0 bases, with 8 bases spanning the gap. Using reference TRBV26 and TRBJ1-4 for the parts outside the CDR3, the full variable domain is NSKVIQTPRYLVKGQGQKAKMRCIPEKGHPVVFWYQQNKNNEFKFLINFQNQEVLQQIDMTEKRFSAECPSNSPCSLEIQSSEAGDSALYLCASSGHFSNERLFFGHGTKLSVL.

As to this clone: Genes here carry mouse names. From the germline J gene comes the end of the CDR3, since the read stops 1 residue before it. This rearrangement joins TRBV23 to TRBJ1-1. The CDR3 totals 15 residues. Per the germline V gene, CDR1 is KGHTA and CDR2 is FQNQQP. The CDR3 sequence: CSSSQSLAGDTEVFF. The CDR3 bases that were read are TGCTCCAGCAGTCAATCGCTAGCTGGGGACACAGAAGTCTTC.

As for this clone: Mouse gene names and germline throughout. The read comes to an end 1 residue before the CDR3 does, leaving the germline J gene to fill in the end. The chain couples TRBV26 to TRBJ2-1, with TRBD2 matching 9 bases. The trim removed 4 bases at V and 3 bases at J, leaving 1 base unmatched. Germline CDR1 and CDR2: KGHPV and FQNQEV (reference sequence). CDR3 length: 14 amino acids. The covered CDR3 bases are TGTGCCAGCAGTCCGACTGGGGGCTATGCTGAGCAGTTC. Translating gives CASSPTGGYAEQF. The full CDR3 protein is CASSPTGGYAEQFF.

Only a few counts were recorded for this clone. Gene names and germline refer to mouse. The DNA ends 1 residue before the CDR3 does, and the rest of the CDR3 is filled in from the germline J gene. The rearrangement joins TRBV13-2 to TRBJ2-3; TRBD2 matches at 11 bases. V dropped 6 bases and J dropped 3; count of bases not matched to a gene: 3. CDR3 length equals 14 residues. Germline V gives CDR1 NNHNN, CDR2 SYGAGS (reference sequence). The part of the CDR3 DNA that was read is TGTGCCAGCGAGGGACTGGGGGAGGCAGAAACGCTGTAT. This codes for CASEGLGEAETLY. In full, the CDR3 is CASEGLGEAETLYF.

A few counts support this clone. Mouse germline and gene names are used. The read ends 1 residue before the CDR3 terminus; that terminus is restored from the germline J gene. This chain uses TRBV5 with TRBJ2-7, with 9 bases lining up with TRBD2. Trimming cost V 0 bases and J 4 bases; bases outside gene matches: 4. From germline, CDR1 is LGHNA and CDR2 YNLKQL (reference sequence). CDR3 length equals 15 residues. Here the CDR3 reads CASSQDAGGVYEQYF. The part of the CDR3 DNA that was read is TGTGCCAGCAGCCAAGATGCTGGGGGGGTGTATGAACAGTAC.

Comment on this clone: Genes here carry mouse names. The read comes to an end 1 residue before the CDR3 does, leaving the germline J gene to fill in the end. Other DNA sequences in the sample encode the same CDR3. V and J are TRBV23 and TRBJ1-1; TRBD1, the table's D call, lacks a check against the DNA. The germline CDR1 and CDR2 sequences are KGHTA and FQNQQP. CDR3 size: 14 residues. CDR3 sequence reads: CSSSPGQGNTEVFF. CDR3 bases read: TGCTCCAGCAGTCCGGGACAGGGGAACACAGAAGTCTTC.

A word on this clone: Germline and genes here are mouse. The read is 1 residue too short to cover the CDR3 end, so that end is filled in from the germline J gene. The chain carries TRBV26 and TRBJ1-3, with D perhaps TRBD1 (5 bases). V lost 0 bases, J lost 3 bases, and 6 bases lay in between. This CDR3 is built from 14 residues. Germline assignment: CDR1 KGHPV and CDR2 FQNQEV (reference sequence). The CDR3: CASSLSGVGNTLYF. The CDR3 bases that were read are TGTGCCAGCAGTCTGTCAGGGGTTGGAAATACGCTCTAT.

This clone has only a few counts. The listed genes are named as in mouse. The read halts 1 residue ahead of the CDR3 end, with the missing end drawn from the germline J gene. This chain uses TRBV24 with TRBJ1-3; D call uncertain. V was pared by 1 base and J by 0 bases, with 4 bases between. CDR3 length equals 14 residues. Germline V lookup: CDR1 KGHTA, CDR2 FRNEEI. CDR3 sequence: CASSLFFSGNTLYF. CDR3 bases read: TGTGCCAGCAGTCTGTTCTTTTCTGGAAATACGCTCTAT.

In this sample, this clone is medium-sized (0.01 to 0.1%). Gene names are mouse gene names. The read finishes 1 residue shy of the CDR3 end, and the germline J gene is used to complete it. The V call is TRBV2, the J call TRBJ1-1; D gene ambiguous. With 2 bases removed from V and 9 bases from J, the gap between germline ends came to 4 bases. There are 10 residues in the CDR3. Germline CDR1 reads LGHNA; CDR2 reads YSYQKL. The CDR3 DNA, read in part, is TGTGCCAGCAGCCAAACAAAAGTCTTC. It encodes CASSQTKVF. From start to end, the CDR3 is CASSQTKVFF.

This clone was counted once. Genes here carry mouse names. The CDR3 end falls 1 residue outside the read, so it is completed with the germline J gene. This chain links TRBV1 with TRBJ2-7; D is unresolved. Trimming pared 1 base from V and 5 bases from J, leaving 6 bases between. CDR1 NSQYPW and CDR2 LRSPGD come from the germline V gene (reference sequence). The CDR3 spans 12 residues. CDR3 loop: CTCSAGEDEQYF. The CDR3 bases that were read are TGCACCTGCAGTGCAGGGGAGGATGAACAGTAC.

This clone has just a few counts. Gene and germline names: mouse. The CDR3 here is CASSLHHAEQFF. The part of the CDR3 DNA that was read is TGTGCCAGCTCTCTCCATCATGCTGAGCAGTTC. J is TRBJ2-1 and V is TRBV12-2; D not resolved. The missing CDR3 end, 1 residue past where the read stops, is filled in from the germline J gene. V was trimmed by 0 bases and J by 5 bases, leaving 4 bases between them. The germline CDR1 and CDR2 sequences are SGHLS and HYDKME. The CDR3 spans 12 residues.

Worth noting for this clone: Gene names and germline match the mouse. The chain's CDR3 is CASSLGGRTLYF. CDR3 DNA, as far as it was read: TGTGCCAGCAGCTTGGGTGGGAGGACGCTGTAT. V and J are TRBV3 and TRBJ2-3; no clear D. The DNA ends 1 residue before the CDR3 does, and the rest of the CDR3 is filled in from the germline J gene. The V gene lost 3 bases and the J gene lost 9 bases, with 10 bases spanning the gap. CDR1 and CDR2 (germline): SNHLY, FYNGKV (reference sequence). CDR3 size: 12 residues.

Of note for this clone: All gene names here are mouse names. The CDR3 end falls 1 residue outside the read, so it is completed with the germline J gene. J is TRBJ1-4 and V is TRBV3; unclear D gene. Deletions cut 2 bases from V and 3 bases from J, with 1 base between. Germline CDR1 and CDR2: SNHLY and FYNGKV (reference sequence). The CDR3 is 12 amino acids. Partial CDR3 DNA: TGTGCCAGCAGCTTACCCAACGAAAGATTATTT. It yields the protein CASSLPNERLF. The entire CDR3 reads CASSLPNERLFF.

As to this clone: Gene names and germline match the mouse. The read gets to within 1 residue of the CDR3 end, and the germline J gene fills in the rest. The V and J genes are TRBV26 and TRBJ1-2; D gene uncertain. This CDR3 has 13 residues. Germline V gene data show CDR1 as KGHPV and CDR2 as FQNQEV (reference sequence). Trimming removed 2 bases from V and 4 bases from J, with 8 bases in between. The CDR3 is CASSLTGSSDYTF. CDR3 bases read: TGTGCCAGCAGTCTGACGGGGTCCTCCGACTACACC.

As regards this clone: Mouse gene names apply. The read stops 1 residue short of the end of the CDR3; the missing end is completed from the germline J gene. The rearrangement uses TRBV26 and TRBJ1-6; D not certain. Being an ORF, TRBJ1-6 has a function that is uncertain. V shed 0 bases and J shed 7 bases, with 4 bases lying between them. The CDR3 has 13 amino acids. CDR1 and CDR2 (germline): KGHPV, FQNQEV (reference sequence). The chain's CDR3 is CASSLSRNSPLYF. The CDR3 bases that were read are TGTGCCAGCAGTCTGTCCCGAAATTCGCCCCTCTAC.

Points on this clone: Genes here carry mouse names. The read ends 1 residue shy of where the CDR3 ends; the end is completed using the germline J gene. This chain uses TRBV5 with TRBJ2-1; weak D call: TRBD1 (8 bases). The CDR3 is made up of 15 amino acids. With 4 bases removed from V and 1 base from J, the gap between germline ends came to 11 bases. CDR1 is LGHNA and CDR2 is YNLKQL in the germline V gene (reference sequence). The sequenced CDR3 bases are TGTGCCAGCAGCCTACAGGGGGGCAACTATGCTGAGCAGTTC. This codes for CASSLQGGNYAEQF. The whole CDR3 reads CASSLQGGNYAEQFF.

On this clone: The genes are named according to mouse. The read gets to within 1 residue of the CDR3 end, and the germline J gene fills in the rest. The chain has TRBV26 and TRBJ2-2; D call uncertain. V was shortened by 4 bases and J by 8 bases, with 5 bases between the two germline ends. Germline V gene data show CDR1 as KGHPV and CDR2 as FQNQEV (reference sequence). This CDR3 is built from 11 residues. CDR3 bases read: TGTGCCAGCAGTCACCCGGGGCAGCTCTAC. Encoded protein: CASSHPGQLY. The entire CDR3 protein is CASSHPGQLYF.

On this clone itself: Any gene name here is a mouse gene name. The read ends 1 residue before the CDR3 terminus; that terminus is restored from the germline J gene. The chain has TRBV13-2 and TRBJ1-5, with D maybe TRBD1 (6 bases). Germline V gives CDR1 NNHNN, CDR2 SYGAGS (reference sequence). V was pared by 0 bases and J by 3 bases, with 10 bases between. This CDR3 spans 15 amino acids. The CDR3 reads CASGDARGVNQAPLF. The sequenced CDR3 bases are TGTGCCAGCGGTGATGCAAGGGGGGTCAACCAGGCTCCGCTT.

This clone was counted between two and nine times. Genes and germline come from the mouse. The read finishes 1 residue shy of the CDR3 end, and the germline J gene is used to complete it. The rearrangement links TRBV26 to TRBJ2-1; 10 bases line up with TRBD2. In germline, CDR1 is KGHPV, CDR2 FQNQEV (reference sequence). The CDR3 contains 14 residues. V dropped 3 bases and J dropped 6; count of bases not matched to a gene: 2. This CDR3 is CASSLDWGVAEQFF. The CDR3 DNA, read in part, is TGTGCCAGCAGTCTCGACTGGGGGGTTGCTGAGCAGTTC.

As concerns this clone: All gene names here are mouse names. Sequencing ends 1 residue short of the CDR3 end; the germline J gene provides the rest. V and J are TRBV5 and TRBJ2-7; TRBD2 matches at 8 bases. This CDR3 region has 14 residues. Losses at the gene ends were 0 bases for V and 7 bases for J; bases not matched to a gene: 5. Germline V gene data show CDR1 as LGHNA and CDR2 as YNLKQL (reference sequence). CDR3 residues: CASSQDSGGWEQYF. The CDR3 DNA, read in part, is TGTGCCAGCAGCCAAGATTCTGGGGGGTGGGAACAGTAC.

This clone came up once. The germline and genes are mouse ones. The read stops 1 residue short of the end of the CDR3; the missing end is completed from the germline J gene. V gene TRBV26 combines with J gene TRBJ2-4; the match to TRBD1 covers 7 bases. Germline V gene lookup returns CDR1 KGHPV and CDR2 FQNQEV (reference sequence). CDR3 length equals 14 residues. V lost 4 bases, J lost 3 bases, and 4 bases stayed unmatched. CDR3 sequence: CASSPDRVQNTLYF. Incomplete CDR3 DNA: TGTGCCAGCAGTCCAGACAGGGTCCAAAACACCTTGTAC.

In the case of this clone: Each gene name is a mouse one. The CDR3 end is not reached by the read, which stops 1 residue before it; the germline J gene fills it in. This chain uses TRBV26 with TRBJ2-5, with 10 positions matching TRBD2. CDR3 length equals 16 residues. The trim removed 4 bases at V and 1 base at J, leaving 5 bases unmatched. Germline CDR1 KGHPV, CDR2 FQNQEV (reference sequence). CDR3 amino acids: CASSPRLGGYQDTQYF. The sequenced CDR3 bases are TGTGCCAGCAGTCCCCGACTGGGGGGCTACCAAGACACCCAGTAC.